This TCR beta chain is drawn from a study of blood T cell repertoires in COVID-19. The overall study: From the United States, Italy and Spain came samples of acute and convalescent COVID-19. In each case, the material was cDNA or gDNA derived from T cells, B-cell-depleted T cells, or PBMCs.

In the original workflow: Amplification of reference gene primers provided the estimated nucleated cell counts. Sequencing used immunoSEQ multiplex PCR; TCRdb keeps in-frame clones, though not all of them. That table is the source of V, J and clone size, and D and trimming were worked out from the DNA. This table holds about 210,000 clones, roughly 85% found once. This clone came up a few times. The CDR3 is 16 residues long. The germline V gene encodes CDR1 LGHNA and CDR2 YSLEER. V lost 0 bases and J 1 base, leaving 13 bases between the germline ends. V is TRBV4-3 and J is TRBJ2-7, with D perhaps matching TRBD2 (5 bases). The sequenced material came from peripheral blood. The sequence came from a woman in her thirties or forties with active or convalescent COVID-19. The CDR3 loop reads CASSQDRRTDSYEQYF. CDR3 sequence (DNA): TGCGCCAGCAGCCAAGATCGCCGGACTGATTCCTACGAGCAGTACTTC.